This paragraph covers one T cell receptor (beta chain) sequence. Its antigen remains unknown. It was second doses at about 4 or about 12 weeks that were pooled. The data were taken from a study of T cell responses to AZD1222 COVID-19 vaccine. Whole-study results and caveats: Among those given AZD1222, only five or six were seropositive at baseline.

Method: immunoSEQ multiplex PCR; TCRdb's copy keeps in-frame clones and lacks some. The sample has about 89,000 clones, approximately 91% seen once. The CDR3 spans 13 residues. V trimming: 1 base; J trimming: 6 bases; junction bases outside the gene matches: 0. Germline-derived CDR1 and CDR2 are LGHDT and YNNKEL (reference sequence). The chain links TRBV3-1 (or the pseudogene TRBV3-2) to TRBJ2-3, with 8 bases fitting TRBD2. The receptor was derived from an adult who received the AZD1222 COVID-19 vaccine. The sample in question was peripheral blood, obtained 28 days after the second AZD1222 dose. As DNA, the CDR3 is TGTGCCAGCAGCCAAGGGACTAGCGATACGCAGTATTTT. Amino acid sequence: CASSQGTSDTQYF.